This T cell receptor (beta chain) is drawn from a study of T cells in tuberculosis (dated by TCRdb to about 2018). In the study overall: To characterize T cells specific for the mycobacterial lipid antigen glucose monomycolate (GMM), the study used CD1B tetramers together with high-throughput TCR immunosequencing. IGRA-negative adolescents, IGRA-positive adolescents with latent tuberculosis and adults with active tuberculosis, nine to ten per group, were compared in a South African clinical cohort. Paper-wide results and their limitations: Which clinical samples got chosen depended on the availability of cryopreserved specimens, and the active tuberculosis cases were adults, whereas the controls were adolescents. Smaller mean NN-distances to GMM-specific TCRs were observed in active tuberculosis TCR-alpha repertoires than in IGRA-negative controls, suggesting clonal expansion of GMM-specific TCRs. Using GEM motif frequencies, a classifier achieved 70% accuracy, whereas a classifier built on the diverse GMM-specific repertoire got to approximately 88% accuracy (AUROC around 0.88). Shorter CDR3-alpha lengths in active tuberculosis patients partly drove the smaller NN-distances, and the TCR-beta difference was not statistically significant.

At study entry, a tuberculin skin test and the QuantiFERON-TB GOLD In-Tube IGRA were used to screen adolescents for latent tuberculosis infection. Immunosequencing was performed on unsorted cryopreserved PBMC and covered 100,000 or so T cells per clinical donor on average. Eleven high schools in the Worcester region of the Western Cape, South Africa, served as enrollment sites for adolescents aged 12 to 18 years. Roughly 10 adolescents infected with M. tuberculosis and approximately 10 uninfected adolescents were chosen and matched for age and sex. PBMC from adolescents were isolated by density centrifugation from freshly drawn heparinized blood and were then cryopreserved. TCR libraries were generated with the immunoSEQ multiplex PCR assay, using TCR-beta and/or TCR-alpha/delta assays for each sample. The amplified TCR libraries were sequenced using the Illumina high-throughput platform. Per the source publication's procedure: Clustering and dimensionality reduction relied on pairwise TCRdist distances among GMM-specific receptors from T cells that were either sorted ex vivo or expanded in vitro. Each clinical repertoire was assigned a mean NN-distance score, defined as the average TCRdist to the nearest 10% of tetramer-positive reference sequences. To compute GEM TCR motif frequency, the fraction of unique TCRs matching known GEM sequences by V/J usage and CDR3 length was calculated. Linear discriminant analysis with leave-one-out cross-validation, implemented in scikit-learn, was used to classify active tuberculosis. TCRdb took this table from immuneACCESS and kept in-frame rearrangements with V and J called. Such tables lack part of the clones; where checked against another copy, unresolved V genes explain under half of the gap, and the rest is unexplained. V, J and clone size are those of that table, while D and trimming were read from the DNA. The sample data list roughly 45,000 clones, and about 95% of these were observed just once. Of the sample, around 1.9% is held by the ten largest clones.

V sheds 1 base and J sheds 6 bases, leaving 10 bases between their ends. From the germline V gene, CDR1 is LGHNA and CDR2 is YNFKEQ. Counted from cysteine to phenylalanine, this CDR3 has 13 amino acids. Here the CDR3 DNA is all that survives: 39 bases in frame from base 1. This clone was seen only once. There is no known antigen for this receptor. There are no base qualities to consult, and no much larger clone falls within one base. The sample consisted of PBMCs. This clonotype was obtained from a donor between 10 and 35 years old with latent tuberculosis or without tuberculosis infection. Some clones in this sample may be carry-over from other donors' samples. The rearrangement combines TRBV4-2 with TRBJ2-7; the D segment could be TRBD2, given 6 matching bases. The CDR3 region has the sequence CASSQVLAPEQYF. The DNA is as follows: TGTGCCAGCAGCCAAGTACTAGCTCCCGAGCAGTACTTC.